This is a list of T cell receptor beta chains from one sample in a study of graft-versus-host responses after intestinal transplantation. Repertoires were generated with immunoSEQ multiplex PCR, while TCRdb's copy carries only in-frame clones and drops some. The table has 5,200 or so clones, just over 70% seen once; the top ten hold under 45%. The specimen comprised PBMCs, sampled 300 to 340 days after intestinal transplant. Receptor source: a human patient who received an intestinal transplant, so some T cells may come from the graft donor. The CDR3 runs from the conserved cysteine through the conserved F or W. Fields, in order: D gene, clone size, J gene, V gene, CDR3 protein, CDR3 DNA. D genes are given only for firm matches. The size field is filled for only some rows; it gives once, few, many or a size class.

. | . | TRBJ2-2 | TRBV11-2 | CASSLGGNTGELFF | TGTGCCAGCAGCTTAGGTGGGAACACCGGGGAGCTGTTTTTT
. | . | TRBJ2-3 | TRBV14 | CASPILGSTDTQYF | TGTGCCAGCCCCATACTAGGGAGCACAGATACGCAGTATTTT
. | large | TRBJ2-7 | TRBV5-5 | CASSLRGADYEQYF | TGTGCCAGCAGCTTAAGGGGCGCAGACTACGAGCAGTACTTC
. | . | TRBJ2-7 | TRBV5-1 | CASSLSVGPTYEQYF | TGCGCCAGCAGCTTGTCTGTGGGCCCGACCTACGAGCAGTACTTC
. | . | TRBJ1-2 | TRBV27 | CASSLGSGRGHYGYTF | TGTGCCAGCAGTTTGGGGTCAGGCCGAGGGCACTATGGCTACACCTTC
. | . | TRBJ2-3 | TRBV4-3 | CASSQGGDTQYF | TGCGCCAGCAGCCAAGGTGGTGATACGCAGTATTTT
. | . | TRBJ2-5 | TRBV20-1 | CSARAQETQYF | TGCAGTGCTAGAGCTCAAGAGACCCAGTACTTC
. | few | TRBJ1-1 | TRBV11-1 | CASSLVDGNTEAFF | TGTGCCAGCAGCTTAGTGGACGGGAACACTGAAGCTTTCTTT
TRBD1 | . | TRBJ2-5 | TRBV5-6 | CASSSTGGGETQYF | TGTGCCAGCAGCTCGACAGGGGGCGGAGAGACCCAGTACTTC
TRBD2 | . | TRBJ2-3 | TRBV6-4 | CASSVSGGTDTQYF | TGTGCCAGCAGTGTTAGCGGGGGCACAGATACGCAGTATTTT
. | few | TRBJ2-3 | TRBV4-3 | CASSQIGVTDTQYF | TGCGCCAGCAGCCAAATCGGGGTTACAGATACGCAGTATTTT
. | . | TRBJ2-5 | TRBV11-2 | CASSLDPTGDTGLPQETQYF | TGTGCCAGCAGCTTAGACCCTACGGGGGACACAGGACTGCCACAAGAGACCCAGTACTTC
. | . | TRBJ1-2 | TRBV5-4 | CASSQDSGYTNYGYTF | TGCGCCAGCAGCCAAGACAGCGGATATACTAACTATGGCTACACCTTC
. | . | TRBJ1-3 | TRBV11-3 | CASSFHRNTIYF | TGTGCCAGCAGCTTTCACAGAAACACCATATATTTT
TRBD2 | . | TRBJ2-1 | TRBV2 | CASAKDLAGAQRGEQFF | TGTGCCAGCGCAAAAGACCTAGCGGGGGCTCAAAGGGGTGAGCAGTTCTTC
TRBD2 | . | TRBJ2-3 | TRBV4-3 | CASSQDQERGLTDTQYF | TGCGCCAGCAGCCAAGATCAAGAGCGGGGTCTCACAGATACGCAGTATTTT
. | . | TRBJ2-7 | TRBV30 | CAWARASSYEQYF | TGTGCCTGGGCCCGGGCCTCGTCCTACGAGCAGTACTTC
TRBD1 | . | TRBJ2-2 | TRBV5-1 | CASSILDRTSGELFF | TGCGCCAGCAGCATACTGGACAGGACCAGCGGGGAGCTGTTTTTT
TRBD1 | . | TRBJ2-6 | TRBV7-2 | CASSPGQGNPGANVLTF | TGTGCCAGCAGCCCGGGACAGGGCAACCCTGGGGCCAACGTCCTGACTTTC
TRBD1 | . | TRBJ1-6 | TRBV7-6 | CASSPRQGHNSPLHF | TGTGCCAGCAGCCCCCGACAGGGACATAATTCACCCCTCCACTTT
. | medium-sized | TRBJ2-1 | TRBV6-5 | CASSYDESSYNEQFF | TGTGCCAGCAGTTACGACGAGAGCTCCTACAATGAGCAGTTCTTC
. | . | TRBJ1-4 | TRBV5-6 | CASSLYTAGEKLFF | TGTGCCAGCAGCTTGTACACGGCAGGTGAAAAACTGTTTTTT
. | . | TRBJ1-2 | TRBV6-1 | CASSEDLKCRKTYGYTF | TGTGCCAGCAGTGAAGACCTGAAATGTAGAAAGACCTATGGCTACACCTTC
. | . | TRBJ1-1 | TRBV7-9 | CASSLQGDTEAFF | TGTGCCAGCAGCTTACAGGGAGATACTGAAGCTTTCTTT
TRBD1 | . | TRBJ1-2 | TRBV4-1 | CASSPLDREFYGYTF | TGCGCCAGCAGCCCGCTGGACAGGGAGTTCTATGGCTACACCTTC
. | few | TRBJ2-3 | TRBV4-3 | CASSQDGARGYTDTQYF | TGCGCCAGCAGCCAAGACGGGGCCAGGGGTTACACAGATACGCAGTATTTT
. | . | TRBJ2-5 | TRBV7-2 | CASSLVRQETQYF | TGTGCCAGCAGCTTAGTCAGGCAAGAGACCCAGTACTTC
. | . | TRBJ1-2 | TRBV4-1 | CASSQVGLLYTF | TGCGCCAGCAGCCAAGTCGGACTACTCTACACCTTC
. | . | TRBJ1-5 | TRBV4-1 | CASSQQGYSNQPQHF | TGCGCCAGCAGCCAGCAGGGTTATAGCAATCAGCCCCAGCATTTT
TRBD1 | . | TRBJ1-3 | TRBV5-1 | CASSLGTGGSGNTIYF | TGCGCCAGCAGCTTGGGGACAGGGGGCTCTGGAAACACCATATATTTT
. | . | TRBJ2-2 | TRBV7-9 | CASTLYPGELFF | TGTGCCAGCACCCTCTACCCCGGGGAGCTGTTTTTT
TRBD1 | . | TRBJ2-7 | TRBV5-8 | CASSWTGGYEQYF | TGTGCCAGCAGCTGGACAGGGGGTTACGAGCAGTACTTC
. | . | TRBJ1-4 | TRBV11-2 | CASSPHRGEGTNEKLFF | TGTGCCAGCAGCCCACATCGGGGGGAAGGAACTAATGAAAAACTGTTTTTT
. | . | TRBJ2-5 | TRBV19 | CASSTGKETQYF | TGTGCCAGTAGTACAGGGAAAGAGACCCAGTACTTC
. | once | TRBJ2-7 | TRBV7-6 | CASSLDRQGLYEQYF | TGTGCCAGCAGCTTAGACCGGCAGGGGCTCTACGAGCAGTACTTC
TRBD1 | . | TRBJ1-2 | TRBV4-3 | CASSQHADRGEANYGYTF | TGCGCCAGCAGCCAGCACGCGGACAGGGGTGAAGCTAACTATGGCTACACCTTC
. | . | TRBJ2-2 | TRBV4-3 | CASSQATGDTGELFF | TGCGCCAGCAGCCAAGCGACAGGAGATACCGGGGAGCTGTTTTTT
. | . | TRBJ2-7 | TRBV10-1 | CASSAEVPPYEQYF | TGCGCCAGCAGTGCCGAGGTACCCCCCTACGAGCAGTACTTC
TRBD1 | . | TRBJ2-3 | TRBV7-2 | CASSLEPGGRADTQYF | TGTGCCAGCAGCTTAGAGCCAGGGGGAAGGGCAGATACGCAGTATTTT
. | . | TRBJ1-5 | TRBV29-1 | CSVGGVNQPQHF | TGCAGCGTTGGGGGGGTAAATCAGCCCCAGCATTTT
. | . | TRBJ2-1 | TRBV7-6 | CASSPVRDHNEQFF | TGTGCCAGCAGCCCCGTTCGGGACCACAATGAGCAGTTCTTC
. | . | TRBJ2-3 | TRBV5-4 | CASSLGGKADTQYF | TGTGCCAGCAGCTTGGGCGGGAAGGCAGATACGCAGTATTTT
. | once | TRBJ2-3 | TRBV21-1 | CASSKGLALQDTQYF | TGTGCCAGCAGCAAAGGACTAGCCCTCCAGGATACGCAGTATTTT
. | few | TRBJ2-3 | TRBV7-9 | CASSLEQRTDTQYF | TGTGCCAGCAGCTTAGAGCAGCGCACAGATACGCAGTATTTT
. | . | TRBJ1-2 | TRBV15 | CATSGCKGCGKTYGYTF | TGTGCCACCAGCGGATGTAAAGGGTGTGGAAAGACCTATGGCTACACCTTC
. | . | TRBJ2-3 | TRBV2 | CASSPLVGPRSDTQYF | TGTGCCAGCAGCCCCCTCGTAGGCCCACGATCAGATACGCAGTATTTT
. | . | TRBJ2-7 | TRBV6-1 | CASSAPTPPGEQYF | TGTGCCAGCAGCGCCCCGACACCTCCGGGGGAGCAGTACTTC
. | . | TRBJ2-3 | TRBV7-2 | CASSLAAYTDTQYF | TGTGCCAGCAGCTTAGCGGCCTACACAGATACGCAGTATTTT
. | few | TRBJ1-4 | TRBV7-9 | CASSVGGGFTNEKLFF | TGCGCCAGCAGCGTCGGGGGAGGATTTACTAATGAAAAACTGTTTTTT
. | . | TRBJ2-7 | TRBV11-2 | CASSRLSYEQYF | TGTGCCAGCAGCCGACTCTCCTACGAGCAGTACTTC
TRBD2 | . | TRBJ2-4 | TRBV6-1 | CASSENQRGGTFAKNIQYF | TGTGCCAGCAGTGAAAACCAGCGGGGGGGAACCTTTGCCAAAAACATTCAGTACTTC
. | . | TRBJ1-5 | TRBV10-3 | CAISESDQPQHF | TGTGCCATCAGTGAGTCAGATCAGCCCCAGCATTTT
. | . | TRBJ1-2 | TRBV27 | CASSFTGTQYGYTF | TGTGCCAGCAGTTTCACAGGGACTCAATATGGCTACACCTTC
. | few | TRBJ2-7 | TRBV2 | CASTEDRSYEQYF | TGTGCCAGCACCGAAGACAGGTCCTACGAGCAGTACTTC
. | . | TRBJ2-5 | TRBV15 | CATSSSATQYF | TGTGCCACCAGCAGTTCGGCGACCCAGTACTTC
. | . | TRBJ1-4 | TRBV30 | CAWGDGTINEKLFF | TGTGCCTGGGGGGACGGGACAATTAATGAAAAACTGTTTTTT
. | . | TRBJ2-3 | TRBV7-2 | CASSLNVLAARERHF | TGTGCCAGCAGCTTAAATGTTCTTGCGGCGAGAGAAAGGCATTTT